The clone carrying this T cell receptor beta chain appeared a few times. This sample was included in a study of blood T cell repertoires in COVID-19. Methods used by the authors: Using reference gene primer amplification, nucleated cell counts were estimated. Only in-frame clones appear in the TCRdb table, and some are missing; sequencing was by immunoSEQ multiplex PCR. V and J calls and clone size follow that table, whereas D and trimming were derived from the DNA. The sample yields about 470,000 clones, about 90% seen once. Germline V gives CDR1 MDHEN, CDR2 SYDVKM. V lost 5 bases to trimming and J lost 8 bases, with 18 bases between them. The CDR3 extends over 14 amino acids. Donors in Cohort 3 who had recovered were those with two negative PCRs, healthcare professional clearance, or resolution of their symptoms.

The V and J genes are TRBV28 and TRBJ1-2, with D hard to call. The receptor's source is a woman aged 18-29 years who had recovered from COVID-19. The sample was PBMCs or T cells enriched from blood (not recorded which). The CDR3 spells CASSPPAGTGGYTF. CDR3 coding DNA: TGTGCCAGCAGTCCCCCGGCAGGAACTGGCGGCTACACCTTC.